This T cell receptor beta chain was retrieved from a study of identical twins. Study results and limitations: For out-of-frame alpha sequences shared by twins, low generation probability was in excess. Modelling underestimated the level of out-of-frame TCR alpha sharing observed in monozygotic twins.

TCRdb reprocessed the 5' RACE reads with MiXCR, giving one entry per CDR3 protein. The sample lists about 660,000 distinct CDR3 sequences, 8% to 9% occurring once. There are a few counts of this clonotype. Its antigen is as yet unknown. Germline CDR1 LGHNT, CDR2 FRNRAP. The ends lost 0 bases at V and 6 bases at J; junction bases unmatched: 11. The CDR3 contains 18 residues. These same data were also listed under a study on yellow fever vaccine responses in identical twins. That study adds: A vaccine T cell response that seemed partly convergent and partly personalized was reported in twins.

The clonotype comes from a woman aged 18-29 years in good health. The sequencing input was PBMCs. The rearrangement uses TRBV12-5 and TRBJ2-2; 9 nucleotides match TRBD1. CDR3 sequence reads: CASGLVFRDRVSSGELFF. The CDR3 DNA sequence: TGTGCTAGTGGTTTGGTGTTCCGGGACAGGGTTTCGTCCGGGGAGCTGTTTTTT.